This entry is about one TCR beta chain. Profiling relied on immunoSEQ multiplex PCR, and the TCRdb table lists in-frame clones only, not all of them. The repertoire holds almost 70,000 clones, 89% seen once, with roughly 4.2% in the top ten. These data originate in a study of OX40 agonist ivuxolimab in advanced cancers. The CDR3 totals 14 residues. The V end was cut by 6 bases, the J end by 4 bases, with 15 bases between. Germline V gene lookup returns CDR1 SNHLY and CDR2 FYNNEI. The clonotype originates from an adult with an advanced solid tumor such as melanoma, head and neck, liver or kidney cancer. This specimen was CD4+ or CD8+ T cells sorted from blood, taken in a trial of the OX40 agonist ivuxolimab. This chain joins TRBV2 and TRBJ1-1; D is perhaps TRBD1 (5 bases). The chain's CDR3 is CASSYRSGGTEAFF. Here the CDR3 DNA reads TGTGCCAGCAGCTACCGATCGGGGGGCACTGAAGCTTTCTTT.